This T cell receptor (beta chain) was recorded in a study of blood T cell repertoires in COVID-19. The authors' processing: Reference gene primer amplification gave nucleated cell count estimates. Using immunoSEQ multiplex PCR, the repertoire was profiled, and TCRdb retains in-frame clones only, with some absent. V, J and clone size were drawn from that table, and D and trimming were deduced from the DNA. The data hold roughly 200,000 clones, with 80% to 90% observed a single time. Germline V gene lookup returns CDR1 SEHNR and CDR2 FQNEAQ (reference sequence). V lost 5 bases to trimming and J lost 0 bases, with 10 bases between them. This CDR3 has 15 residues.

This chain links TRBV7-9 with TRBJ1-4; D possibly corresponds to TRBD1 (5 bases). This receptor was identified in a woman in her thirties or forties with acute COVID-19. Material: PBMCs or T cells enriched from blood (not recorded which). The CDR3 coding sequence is TGTGCCAGCAGCAGCGACAGAACAACTAATGAAAAACTGTTTTTT. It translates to CASSSDRTTNEKLFF.